The 8 T cell receptor beta chains listed next were all sequenced from one sample in a study of CD8 T cells in Susac syndrome. Random hexamers primed reverse transcription of about 0.45 to 1 ug RNA. TCRdb redid the calling of the immunoSEQ multiplex PCR reads with MiXCR, one entry per CDR3 protein. The sample has tens of thousands of distinct CDR3 sequences; about 92% are singletons. The sample was CD4+ T cells from PBMCs. The receptor set was obtained from a human donor with Susac syndrome.

A single count supports this clonotype. The chain is built from TRBV12-3 or TRBV12-4 and TRBJ1-2; D is perhaps TRBD1 (6 bases). V lost 8 bases and J 4 bases, leaving 17 bases between the germline ends. This CDR3 contains 14 residues. The CDR3 loop is CASGRNRAVYGYTF. For the CDR3, the DNA is TGTGCCAGCGGGCGTAACAGGGCCGTCTATGGCTACACCTTC.

This clonotype was found once. The J gene is TRBJ1-2, the V gene TRBV25-1; no clear D gene. The CDR3 consists of 14 residues. Germline CDR1 reads MGHDK; CDR2 reads SYGVNS. The V end was cut by 3 bases, the J end by 7 bases, with 15 bases between. This chain's CDR3 is CASSDGVPRAGYTF. The CDR3 nucleotides are TGTGCCAGCAGTGATGGGGTCCCAAGGGCTGGCTACACCTTC.

This chain links TRBV27 with TRBJ2-7; possibly TRBD1 or TRBD2 for D (6 bases each). Per the germline V gene, CDR1 is MNHEY and CDR2 is SMNVEV (reference sequence). Trimming pared 5 bases from V and 4 bases from J, leaving 18 bases between. CDR3 size: 15 residues. CDR3 sequence: CASSRRDSGVYEQYF. Written as DNA, the CDR3 is TGTGCCAGCAGTCGCAGGGACTCAGGGGTTTACGAGCAGTACTTC.

The gene calls are TRBV19 and TRBJ2-3; D unresolved. Germline CDR1 reads LNHDA; CDR2 reads SQIVND (reference sequence). Trimming removed 4 bases at V and 1 base at J, with 6 bases between. The CDR3 length is 13 residues. The DNA of the CDR3 is TGTGCCAGTAGTAGCGGAGGCACAGATACGCAGTATTTT. This encodes CASSSGGTDTQYF.

The chain combines TRBV20-1 with TRBJ2-3, with D uncertain. Germline lookup yields CDR1 DFQATT and CDR2 SNEGSKA (reference sequence). The CDR3 is 12 amino acids. The germline V and J ends were trimmed by 7 bases and 0 bases, with 8 bases remaining between them. The CDR3 region has the DNA TGCAGTGTTCGGGTGAGCACAGATACGCAGTATTTT. Its protein product is CSVRVSTDTQYF.

The chain has TRBV6-5 and TRBJ1-1; TRBD1 might be the D (5 bases). Trimming removed 0 bases at V and 1 base at J, with 9 bases between. This CDR3 has 15 residues. Germline V gene sequence: CDR1 MNHEY, CDR2 SVGAGI. The CDR3 region is CASSYSYRRNTEAFF. Written as DNA, the CDR3 is TGTGCCAGCAGTTACTCGTACAGGCGGAACACTGAAGCTTTCTTT.

The chain couples TRBV7-9 to TRBJ2-3, with TRBD2 matching over 11 bases. V gave up 5 bases and J gave up 5 bases; unmatched junction bases: 6. The CDR3 consists of 15 residues. Germline CDR1 reads SEHNR; CDR2 reads FQNEAQ (reference sequence). In DNA, the CDR3 is TGTGCCAGCAGCCCAGGGACTAGCGGAGGAGATACGCAGTATTTT. Amino acid sequence: CASSPGTSGGDTQYF.

The rearrangement links TRBV5-1 to TRBJ2-1; 10 bases map to TRBD2. The CDR3 consists of 18 residues. The J segment lost 4 bases and the V segment lost 0 bases, leaving 10 bases of the junction unmatched. From germline, CDR1 is SGHRS and CDR2 YFSETQ. CDR3 coding DNA: TGCGCCAGCAGCTTGGCCGGGCTAGCGGGGGTACCTTACAATGAGCAGTTCTTC. This gives the protein CASSLAGLAGVPYNEQFF. Full variable domain (missing parts from reference TRBV5-1 and TRBJ2-1): KAGVTQTPRYLIKTRGQQVTLSCSPISGHRSVSWYQQTPGQGLQFLFEYFSETQRNKGNFPGRFSGRQFSNSRSEMNVSTLELGDSALYLCASSLAGLAGVPYNEQFFGPGTRLTVL.